The 6 T cell receptor beta chains listed next were all sequenced from one sample in a study of PD-1 blockade in classical Hodgkin lymphoma. TCRdb keeps only in-frame clones here, not all; method: immunoSEQ multiplex PCR. This sample has 25,000 to 30,000 clones, with 82% found just once. Every patient experienced relapse after autologous stem cell transplantation, and brentuximab vedotin exposure varied. The source was peripheral blood mononuclear cells (PBMCs), collected before the second cycle of nivolumab. All receptors come from a human donor with classical Hodgkin lymphoma.

V and J are TRBV5-8 and TRBJ2-1; TRBD2 matches 9 bases. Germline V gives CDR1 SGHTS, CDR2 YDEGEE. With 1 base clipped from V and 4 bases from J, the junction kept 3 bases outside the gene matches. The CDR3 has 15 amino acids. In DNA form, the CDR3 reads TGTGCCAGCAGCTTGAGCCTAGCGGGATACAATGAGCAGTTCTTC. It is translated as CASSLSLAGYNEQFF.

This rearrangement joins TRBV6-1 to TRBJ2-5, with D tentatively TRBD2 (6 bases). With 5 bases removed from V and 4 bases from J, the gap between germline ends came to 11 bases. Germline lookup yields CDR1 MNHNS and CDR2 SASEGT. The CDR3 is 13 amino acids. CDR3 in amino acids: CASSTQEGETQYF. The CDR3 DNA reads TGTGCCAGCAGTACTCAGGAGGGAGAGACCCAGTACTTC.

This clone was picked up a small number of times. The chain has TRBV4-3 and TRBJ1-1; D is undetermined. The CDR3 covers 15 residues. V dropped 8 bases and J dropped 0 bases, with 16 bases sitting between them. Looked up from germline, CDR1 is LGHNA and CDR2 is YSLEER. This CDR3 reads CASGSEGGLNTEAFF. For the CDR3, the DNA is TGCGCCAGCGGCAGCGAGGGTGGGTTGAACACTGAAGCTTTCTTT.

The CDR3 DNA sequence: TGTGCCAGCAGTGAAGACCATCGCTCCGGGGAGCTGTTTTTT. This translates into CASSEDHRSGELFF. This chain joins TRBV2 and TRBJ2-2; no definite D call. Trimming removed 1 base from V and 6 bases from J, with 9 bases in between. CDR3 size: 14 residues. Germline V gene lookup returns CDR1 SNHLY and CDR2 FYNNEI.

The chain carries TRBV6-1 and TRBJ1-5, with D possibly being TRBD1 (5 bases). Trimming took off 4 bases at V and 7 bases at J, with 14 bases between the two ends. The CDR3 length is 14 residues. The V gene's germline CDR1 is MNHNS and CDR2 SASEGT. The CDR3 nucleotides are TGTGCCAGCAGTGTCACCAGGGTTGGGCAGCCCCAGCATTTT. Amino acids: CASSVTRVGQPQHF.

V usage is TRBV29-1 and J usage is TRBJ1-1, with a weak D call TRBD1 (6 bases). The V end lost 6 bases, the J end lost 3 bases, and 23 bases lay between the germline ends. This CDR3 comprises 16 residues. Germline CDR1 is SQVTM and CDR2 is ANQGSEA. CDR3 protein: CSVNYPLTGGDTEAFF. The CDR3 DNA follows: TGCAGCGTCAACTACCCCCTGACAGGCGGAGACACTGAAGCTTTCTTT.